The entry that follows covers one T cell receptor beta chain sequence. No cognate antigen has been identified for it. Base qualities were left out, and no much larger clone turns up one base away. The immunoSEQ two-step, bias-controlled multiplex PCR assay was used to amplify TRB CDR3 regions from genomic DNA. CDR3 libraries were sequenced on an Illumina NextSeq 500. In the source study's methods: The immunoSEQ Analyzer platform was used for initial alignment and bioinformatics, including bias normalization against synthetic CDR3 analogs. V, D and J genes were annotated according to IMGT database definitions. Additional TRBV analyses were carried out with default settings in VDJtools version 1.1.10 and the R package tcR version 2.2.1.11. GLIPH analysis was done using default settings in version 1.0. To test for significant clonotype frequency changes in CDR3 sequences with at least 5 reads, a 2-sided binomial test with Benjamini-Hochberg correction (alpha = 0.01) was used. Drawn from immuneACCESS, this table holds only the in-frame rearrangements with V and J called that TCRdb kept. Clones are partly lost; checked studies trace under half to an unresolved V gene and leave the rest unexplained. The DNA gave D and trimming, while V, J and clone size come from that table. The sample table records around 50,000 clones; about 94% of these occur just once. Of the sample, 3.1% is held by the ten largest clones.

This sample was taken from a study of T cell therapy after organ transplantation (dated by TCRdb to the late 2010s). Regarding the study in general: Therapy products were autologous CMV-specific T cells expanded in vitro for around 13 days with a peptide pool of 30 HLA class I and II CMV epitopes. Patients were given up to 6 doses of T cells at 2-week intervals and were followed for less than 30 weeks after finishing therapy. Of the approximately 10 patients, eight were classified as clinical responders and two as nonresponders. The median number of CMV-specific T cells given to patients was 1.92 x 10^8, delivered over 2 to 6 intravenous infusions. The study was a follow-up TRBV repertoire analysis of an open-label phase I trial of autologous CMV-specific adoptive T cell therapy in solid-organ transplant recipients. Peripheral blood samples for the pretherapy time point were taken before T cell therapy began. Long-term post-therapy samples were available for only about 75% of the 10 patients. Findings and caveats that apply to the study as a whole: Both transferred clonotypes and endogenous clonotypes not detected in the therapy products appeared to be included in post-therapy reconstitution. The fold change in CD8 clonality after therapy was inversely correlated with pretherapy clonality, which suggests that less biased repertoires were more open to remodeling. The small number of expansions detected in nonresponders may reflect reduced sample coverage resulting from poor CD8+ T cell yield. Marked pretherapy clonal expansions with minimal repertoire change after therapy were observed in nonresponders. The small cohort prevented assessing confounders such as concurrent antirejection and antiviral medications.

This sample's time point label indicates: before start of T cell therapy. The patients had received solid-organ transplants and had cytomegalovirus that was drug-resistant/recurrent. Around ten people from the trial were chosen for repertoire analysis because post-therapy peripheral blood mononuclear cells were available from them. Viable CD3+CD8+CD4- lymphocytes were sorted from PBMCs on a BD FACSAria III. The Qiagen DNeasy Kit was used to extract genomic DNA from the sorted cells. V is cut by 0 bases and J by 8 bases, and the space between the germline ends is 20 bases. CDR1 is given as SGHDN and CDR2 as FVKESK, both from the germline V gene. The CDR3 holds 17 amino acids from the cysteine to the phenylalanine. The retained sequence is limited to the CDR3, 51 bases, with the frame set at the first base.

The source is a human patient who had received a solid organ transplant and had CMV disease. The rearranged chain carries TRBV14 and TRBJ1-3, with no D gene named confidently. Sequencing used CD8+ T cells from blood, obtained before autologous CMV-specific T cell therapy. The DNA is as follows: TGTGCCAGCAGCCAAGATACAGCGGGATCGTGGGCGGACACCATATATTTT. This is translated as CASSQDTAGSWADTIYF. With all but the CDR3 taken from the reference TRBV14 and TRBJ1-3 genes, the full variable domain is: EAGVTQFPSHSVIEKGQTVTLRCDPISGHDNLYWYRRVMGKEIKFLLHFVKESKQDESGMPNNRFLAERTGGTYSTLKVQPAELEDSGVYFCASSQDTAGSWADTIYFGEGSWLTVV.